Listed here are 15 T cell receptor beta chains from one sample, sequenced in a study of blood T cell repertoires in COVID-19. Sequencing used immunoSEQ multiplex PCR; TCRdb keeps in-frame clones, though not all of them. The sample contains some 370,000 clones, more than 75% of which appear only once. The sample comprised peripheral blood. All receptors come from a woman in her twenties or thirties with COVID-19, enrolled during active disease.

V usage is TRBV24-1 and J usage is TRBJ2-7; TRBD1 agrees at 8 bases. CDR1 KGHDR and CDR2 SFDVKD come from the germline V gene. V lost 3 bases and J lost 5; bases outside the gene matches: 5. The CDR3 is 14 residues long. CDR3 DNA sequence: TGTGCCACCAGTGATCCAGGGGGCGGCGACGAGCAGTACTTC. Amino acids: CATSDPGGGDEQYF.

This clone was detected only once. V usage is TRBV2 and J usage is TRBJ2-2; D not certain. Germline V gives CDR1 SNHLY, CDR2 FYNNEI. The CDR3 is made up of 14 amino acids. Trimming cost V 7 bases and J 2 bases, with 11 bases left between them. For the CDR3, the DNA is TGTGCCAGCAATCGGGTAACAAACACCGGGGAGCTGTTTTTT. This codes for CASNRVTNTGELFF.

V usage is TRBV4-1 and J usage is TRBJ2-5, with TRBD1 matching over 7 bases. V gave up 0 bases and J gave up 7 bases; unmatched junction bases: 8. The CDR3 is made up of 15 amino acids. From germline, CDR1 is MGHRA and CDR2 YSYEKL. In nucleotides, the CDR3 is TGCGCCAGCAGCCAAGATGGGACAGACCCGGGGACCCAGTACTTC. Protein product: CASSQDGTDPGTQYF.

This chain connects TRBV4-3 to TRBJ2-1; 9 bases line up with TRBD1. Germline loops: CDR1 LGHNA, CDR2 YSLEER. This CDR3 is built from 15 residues. Germline trimming cut 4 bases from V and 8 bases from J; bases unmatched to any gene: 9. The DNA for the CDR3 is TGCGCCAGCAGCCGAATTCCGGGACAGGGCCATGAGCAGTTCTTC. It encodes CASSRIPGQGHEQFF.

The rearrangement uses TRBV29-1 and TRBJ1-1; D remains ambiguous. The CDR3 extends over 12 amino acids. The V and J ends lost 5 bases and 0 bases respectively, with 7 bases between them. Germline-derived CDR1 and CDR2 are SQVTM and ANQGSEA. CDR3 amino acids: CSVWRVNTEAFF. The CDR3 DNA reads as TGCAGCGTTTGGAGAGTGAACACTGAAGCTTTCTTT.

The chain joins TRBV9 to TRBJ2-4; 7 nucleotides agree with TRBD2. J gave up 0 bases and V 1 base, and 4 bases lay outside the gene matches. The CDR3 loop spans 16 amino acids. Looked up from germline, CDR1 is SGDLS and CDR2 is YYNGEE. In DNA form, the CDR3 reads TGTGCCAGCAGCGTAACCGGGGGGTTAGCCAAAAACATTCAGTACTTC. As protein: CASSVTGGLAKNIQYF.

This clone was detected once. The sample holds other DNA sequences that translate to the same CDR3. The chain is built from TRBV5-1 and TRBJ2-2; tentative D call: TRBD2 (6 bases). Germline lookup yields CDR1 SGHRS and CDR2 YFSETQ. This CDR3 region has 16 residues. The V end lost 0 bases, the J end lost 0 bases, and 9 bases lay between the germline ends. CDR3 residues: CASSLAPGANTGELFF. The CDR3 DNA sequence: TGCGCCAGCAGCTTGGCTCCGGGGGCGAACACCGGGGAGCTGTTTTTT.

The V and J genes are TRBV28 and TRBJ2-7; tentatively, D is TRBD1 (5 bases). The CDR3 runs 16 residues. The germline V gene has CDR1 MDHEN and CDR2 SYDVKM. Trimming stripped 2 bases from V and 0 bases from J, with 14 bases between. CDR3 sequence: CASSLLSGFGSYEQYF. The CDR3 DNA follows: TGTGCCAGCAGTTTACTTTCAGGGTTTGGCTCCTACGAGCAGTACTTC.

The chain couples TRBV29-1 to TRBJ2-7; D is ambiguous. The length of the CDR3 is 10 residues. Germline V gives CDR1 SQVTM, CDR2 ANQGSEA. The V gene lost 4 bases and the J gene lost 5 bases, with 6 bases spanning the gap. The CDR3 nucleotides are TGCAGCGTTGGAGCCCACGAGCAGTACTTC. It specifies CSVGAHEQYF.

This clone has just one count. The germline gene is not matched at one end of the junction; a read error may be the cause. V usage is TRBV20-1 and J usage is TRBJ1-2; no clear D gene. CDR1 and CDR2 from the germline V gene are DFQATT and SNEGSKA (reference sequence). The CDR3 is 9 amino acids. CDR3 sequence (DNA): TGCAGTGCCCGCGAAGTTCAGGTCTTC. Translation gives CSAREVQVF.

This clone has a handful of counts. CDR3 residues: CASSSGLAGITDTQYF. The CDR3 region has the DNA TGTGCCAGCAGCTCGGGACTAGCGGGGATCACAGATACGCAGTATTTT. The chain carries TRBV7-2 and TRBJ2-3; 13 positions match TRBD2. Unmatched junction bases numbered 3, after V lost 4 bases and J lost 2 bases. The CDR3 consists of 16 residues. Germline CDR1 and CDR2: SGHTA and FQGNSA. Supplemented by reference TRBV7-2 and TRBJ2-3, the full variable domain reads GAGVSQSPSNKVTEKGKDVELRCDPISGHTALYWYRQSLGQGLEFLIYFQGNSAPDKSGLPSDRFSAERTGGSVSTLTIQRTQQEDSAVYLCASSSGLAGITDTQYFGPGTRLTVL.

The chain employs TRBV3-1 (or the pseudogene TRBV3-2) and TRBJ1-2, with TRBD1 matching 10 bases. Trimming removed 8 bases from V and 6 bases from J; junction bases left unmatched: 0. CDR3 length: 11 residues. Germline-derived CDR1 and CDR2 are LGHDT and YNNKEL (reference sequence). This chain's CDR3 is CASGQGDGYTF. The DNA for the CDR3 is TGTGCCAGCGGACAGGGGGATGGCTACACCTTC.

J is TRBJ1-5 and V is TRBV5-8, with a tentative D call TRBD1 (5 bases). The V gene's germline CDR1 is SGHTS and CDR2 YDEGEE. V lost 4 bases, J lost 5 bases, and 16 bases lay in between. The CDR3 extends over 15 amino acids. The CDR3 loop reads CASSPVGRGDQPQHF. In nucleotides, the CDR3 is TGTGCCAGCAGCCCGGTAGGGAGGGGAGATCAGCCCCAGCATTTT.

The CDR3 sequence: CASSESGTGEKLFF. As DNA, the CDR3 is TGCGCCAGCAGTGAGTCCGGGACAGGCGAAAAACTGTTTTTT. The chain couples TRBV10-1 to TRBJ1-4; 8 bases are a match to TRBD1. Trimming removed 0 bases from V and 8 bases from J; junction bases left unmatched: 2. Germline loops: CDR1 WNHNN, CDR2 SYGVQD (reference sequence). The CDR3 has 14 residues.

The chain uses TRBV11-3 and TRBJ1-1; TRBD1 agrees at 8 bases. This CDR3 region has 13 residues. With 3 bases clipped from V and 4 bases from J, the junction kept 1 base outside the gene matches. Germline assignment: CDR1 SGHNT and CDR2 YENEEA. The CDR3 spells CASSFTGGTEAFF. CDR3 coding DNA: TGTGCCAGCAGCTTCACAGGGGGCACTGAAGCTTTCTTT.